What follows are 29 T cell receptor beta chains derived from one specimen sequenced in a study of T cells after yellow fever vaccination. TCRdb re-derived calls from the 5' RACE reads in MiXCR, one entry per CDR3 protein. The sample holds roughly 50,000 distinct CDR3 sequences, 7.4% seen once. Source: CD8+ T cells sorted from PBMCs, taken less than 16 days after the first yellow fever vaccination. The origin of the receptors is a man aged 18-30 years who received the YFV17D yellow fever vaccine.

This clonotype was picked up many times. The rearrangement joins TRBV9 to TRBJ1-1, with D possibly being TRBD1 (5 bases). CDR1 SGDLS and CDR2 YYNGEE come from the germline V gene. The CDR3 totals 15 residues. Trimming removed 0 bases at V and 5 bases at J, with 14 bases between. DNA of the CDR3: TGTGCCAGCAGCGTAGCCGGGGGGAGAGATACTGAAGCTTTCTTT. This encodes CASSVAGGRDTEAFF.

This clonotype was seen repeatedly, ten times or more. The junction departs from the called germline gene at one end, perhaps through a read error. The rearrangement joins TRBV7-9 to TRBJ1-3; D may be TRBD1 (5 bases). There are 14 residues in the CDR3. Germline V gives CDR1 SEHNR, CDR2 FQNEAQ (reference sequence). CDR3 bases: TGTGCCAGCACCTTAAAAGGGGAAATTGACACCATATATTTT. Its protein product is CASTLKGEIDTIYF.

This clonotype has more than one count but fewer than ten. V is TRBV4-1 and J is TRBJ2-1; D is ambiguous. CDR1 is MGHRA and CDR2 is YSYEKL in the germline V gene. Trimming shortened V by 1 base and J by 4 bases, and 11 bases separated the two germline ends. The CDR3 sequence is 15 residues long. In nucleotides, the CDR3 is TGCGCCAGCAGCCAAGTCCTTGCCCTGTACAATGAGCAGTTCTTC. It encodes CASSQVLALYNEQFF.

This clonotype appeared a few times. The chain is built from TRBV11-1 and TRBJ2-1; D is possibly TRBD1 or TRBD2 (5 bases each). This CDR3 has 18 amino acids. With 5 bases removed from V and 7 bases from J, the gap between germline ends came to 27 bases. Germline V gives CDR1 SGHAT, CDR2 FQDESV (reference sequence). CDR3 sequence: CASSRYPGDPHGANEQFF. The CDR3 DNA reads TGTGCCAGCAGCCGCTACCCGGGCGACCCCCACGGGGCAAATGAGCAGTTCTTC.

This clonotype was observed many times. The chain is built from TRBV15 and TRBJ1-5; D not certain. The CDR3 is made up of 13 amino acids. From germline, CDR1 is LNHNV and CDR2 YYDKDF (reference sequence). V dropped 4 bases and J dropped 1 base, with 5 bases sitting between them. The CDR3 DNA is TGTGCCACCAGCATGGCGAGCAATCAGCCCCAGCATTTT. Its translation is CATSMASNQPQHF.

This clonotype has ten or more counts. This chain links TRBV27 with TRBJ2-2, with 8 bases aligning to TRBD2. Trimming at V came to 3 bases and at J to 5 bases, leaving 11 bases not matched to a gene. This CDR3 is built from 17 residues. Germline V gene sequence: CDR1 MNHEY, CDR2 SMNVEV (reference sequence). The CDR3 region is CASSFSPGGKATGELFF. CDR3 DNA: TGTGCCAGCAGTTTTTCGCCGGGGGGGAAGGCAACCGGGGAGCTGTTTTTT.

Concerning this clonotype itself: A much larger clonotype is one base distant, so this may be a read error. The chain has TRBV5-1 and TRBJ2-1; the match to TRBD1 covers 8 bases. CDR1 is SGHRS, CDR2 YFSETQ, per germline. This CDR3 comprises 15 residues. The CDR3 region is CVSSLAQGAYNEQFF. As DNA, the CDR3 is TGCGTCAGCAGCTTGGCACAGGGGGCCTACAATGAGCAGTTCTTC.

This clonotype was seen many times. The chain has TRBV2 and TRBJ2-7, with TRBD1 as a possible D gene (6 bases). The CDR3 is made up of 16 amino acids. Trimming took 6 bases from V and 3 from J, leaving 21 bases between them. CDR1 and CDR2 from the germline V gene are SNHLY and FYNNEI. The CDR3 protein is CASSPVPLQGYYEQYF. CDR3 bases: TGTGCCAGCAGCCCAGTCCCCTTACAGGGTTACTACGAGCAGTACTTC. Full variable domain (missing parts from reference TRBV2 and TRBJ2-7): EPEVTQTPSHQVTQMGQEVILRCVPISNHLYFYWYRQILGQKVEFLVSFYNNEISEKSEIFDDQFSVERPDGSNFTLKIRSTKLEDSAMYFCASSPVPLQGYYEQYFGPGTRLTVT.

Ten or more counts support this clonotype. This chain joins TRBV5-1 and TRBJ2-1; 9 positions match TRBD1. V shed 7 bases, J shed 6 bases, and the junction held 14 bases outside the gene matches. CDR1 and CDR2 from the germline V gene are SGHRS and YFSETQ. The CDR3 loop spans 16 amino acids. The DNA for the CDR3 is TGCGCCAGCGGGACGCACCCGGGACAGGGTAGCAATGAGCAGTTCTTC. This translates into CASGTHPGQGSNEQFF.

This clonotype showed up many times. The rearrangement uses TRBV7-9 and TRBJ2-5; a possible D gene is TRBD2 (5 bases). Germline assignment: CDR1 SEHNR and CDR2 FQNEAQ (reference sequence). V was clipped by 1 base and J by 1 base, with 10 bases between them. CDR3 length equals 15 residues. Written as DNA, the CDR3 is TGTGCCAGCAGCTTAGTGTTAAGCGGCCAAGAGACCCAGTACTTC. Translating it yields CASSLVLSGQETQYF.

This clonotype was seen repeatedly, ten times or more. The CDR3 loop reads CASQGFSLGDYEQYV. As DNA, the CDR3 is TGTGCGAGCCAGGGGTTCAGTTTGGGTGACTACGAGCAGTACGTC. The chain recombines TRBV2 with TRBJ2-7, with D maybe TRBD1 (6 bases). Germline CDR1 is SNHLY and CDR2 is FYNNEI. The CDR3 loop spans 15 amino acids.

This clonotype was counted many times. The chain couples TRBV6-6 to TRBJ1-1; D gene uncertain. V was trimmed by 8 bases and J by 4 bases, leaving 11 bases between them. The germline V gene has CDR1 MNHNY and CDR2 SVGAGI (reference sequence). CDR3 size: 12 residues. The CDR3 bases are TGTGCCAGCGGTGGGCTCGGCACTGAAGCTTTCTTT. This translates into CASGGLGTEAFF.

This clonotype occurred many times. The chain has TRBV12-3 or TRBV12-4 and TRBJ2-1; 7 bases agree with TRBD1. V dropped 6 bases and J dropped 9; count of bases not matched to a gene: 8. The length of the CDR3 is 13 residues. The CDR3 is CASREGTASEQFF. CDR3 DNA: TGTGCCAGCAGGGAAGGGACAGCCAGTGAGCAGTTCTTC.

This clonotype was detected ten times or more. This sequence joins TRBV29-1 and TRBJ2-1; D ambiguous. CDR1 is SQVTM, CDR2 ANQGSEA, per germline. The V end lost 6 bases, the J end lost 4 bases, and 16 bases lay between the germline ends. This CDR3 region has 14 residues. In DNA, the CDR3 is TGCAGCGTCGACGGCACCTTGGAATACAATGAGCAGTTCTTC. Translation gives CSVDGTLEYNEQFF.

This clonotype was found many times. This rearrangement joins TRBV7-2 to TRBJ2-7; TRBD2 is a possible D gene (5 bases). Per germline, CDR1 SGHTA and CDR2 FQGNSA. V was trimmed by 2 bases and J by 0 bases, leaving 8 bases between them. The CDR3 spans 14 residues. CDR3: CASSLSGLSYEQYF. CDR3 nucleotides: TGTGCCAGCAGCTTAAGCGGCCTCTCCTACGAGCAGTACTTC.

CDR3 in amino acids: CASSMSFRQGANGELFF. The CDR3 bases are TGTGCCAGTAGTATGTCGTTTCGACAGGGTGCCAACGGGGAGCTGTTTTTT. This rearrangement joins TRBV19 to TRBJ2-2; 7 positions match TRBD1. This CDR3 is 17 amino acids long. The trim removed 3 bases at V and 7 bases at J, leaving 14 bases unmatched. Per the germline V gene, CDR1 is LNHDA and CDR2 is SQIVND (reference sequence).

This clonotype occurred many times. CDR3 sequence (DNA): TGCAGTGCTAGAGTCCCGGGTTTCGATTATCTCTCCTACAATGAGCAGTTCTTC. Translated, it gives CSARVPGFDYLSYNEQFF. The gene calls are TRBV20-1 and TRBJ2-1; D is unresolved. Per the germline V gene, CDR1 is DFQATT and CDR2 is SNEGSKA (reference sequence). The ends were cut back, 1 base at V and 0 bases at J, with 19 bases in the middle. This CDR3 contains 18 residues.

V gene TRBV7-3 combines with J gene TRBJ2-7; D may match TRBD1 or TRBD2 (5 bases each). Germline V gene data show CDR1 as SGHTA and CDR2 as FQGTGA. This CDR3 has 14 amino acids. V lost 5 bases to trimming and J lost 5 bases, with 16 bases between them. In nucleotides, the CDR3 is TGTGCCAGCAGCACCCATGGGGGTAGCAACGAGCAGTACTTC. It is translated as CASSTHGGSNEQYF.

This clonotype was seen at least ten times. This chain uses TRBV5-1 with TRBJ2-1, with a tentative D call TRBD1 (6 bases). The length of the CDR3 is 14 residues. CDR1 SGHRS and CDR2 YFSETQ come from the germline V gene. The V end was cut by 0 bases, the J end by 5 bases, with 9 bases between. CDR3: CASSLGQGNNEQFF. CDR3 sequence (DNA): TGCGCCAGCAGCTTGGGGCAGGGGAACAATGAGCAGTTCTTC.

This clonotype was counted at least ten times. V and J are TRBV5-1 and TRBJ2-7; TRBD2 is a possible D gene (6 bases). Germline V gene data show CDR1 as SGHRS and CDR2 as YFSETQ. The CDR3 is 15 residues long. Trimming cost V 2 bases and J 7 bases, with 19 bases left between them. The CDR3 DNA reads TGCGCCAGCAGCTTTGGGAGGAATACTCTGGGGGAGCAGTACGTC. Residues: CASSFGRNTLGEQYV.

This clonotype was detected many times. The gene calls are TRBV9 and TRBJ2-3; TRBD2 matches 7 bases. Germline trimming cut 4 bases from V and 3 bases from J; bases unmatched to any gene: 8. The germline CDR1 and CDR2 sequences are SGDLS and YYNGEE. CDR3 length equals 15 residues. The CDR3: CASSPGAGETDTQYF. The DNA for the CDR3 is TGTGCCAGCAGCCCCGGCGCGGGGGAAACAGATACGCAGTATTTT.

This clonotype was counted ten times or more. V is TRBV7-6 and J is TRBJ1-4; D is uncertain. The germline CDR1 and CDR2 sequences are SGHVS and FNYEAQ. The length of the CDR3 is 13 residues. V lost 2 bases to trimming and J lost 8 bases, with 9 bases between them. CDR3 residues: CASSLLRHEKLFF. The CDR3 DNA reads TGTGCCAGCAGCTTACTCCGACACGAAAAACTGTTTTTT.

This chain links TRBV4-2 with TRBJ2-7; D ambiguous. CDR1 LGHNA and CDR2 YNFKEQ come from the germline V gene. The ends were cut back, 4 bases at V and 3 bases at J, with 13 bases in the middle. The CDR3 loop spans 14 amino acids. CDR3 nucleotides: TGTGCCAGCAGCCCCGGGCCAGTGTGCTACGAGCAGTACTTC. Protein product: CASSPGPVCYEQYF.

The genes are TRBV5-4 and TRBJ2-7; D gene uncertain. The CDR3 is made up of 13 amino acids. The V gene's germline CDR1 is SGHNT and CDR2 YYREEE (reference sequence). V dropped 4 bases and J dropped 7 bases, with 15 bases sitting between them. CDR3 loop: CASSSGTIGEQYV. CDR3 DNA: TGTGCCAGCAGCAGTGGAACAATTGGGGAGCAGTACGTC.

In its sample, this clonotype is medium-sized. The rearrangement links TRBV12-3 or TRBV12-4 to TRBJ1-2, with a weak D call TRBD1 (6 bases). This CDR3 is built from 15 residues. V dropped 5 bases and J dropped 7 bases, with 20 bases sitting between them. CDR3 bases: TGTGCCAGCAGTCTTTCTGTAGGGGGGATTTCTGGCTACACCTTC. Amino acid sequence: CASSLSVGGISGYTF.

The sample holds many counts of this clonotype. The V and J genes are TRBV7-9 and TRBJ1-2; D is uncertain. The V gene's germline CDR1 is SEHNR and CDR2 FQNEAQ (reference sequence). Trimming stripped 5 bases from V and 3 bases from J, with 19 bases between. CDR3 length: 16 residues. For the CDR3, the DNA is TGTGCCAGCAGCCGACCCCGACCGCCGGAGGACTATGGCTACACCTTC. This encodes CASSRPRPPEDYGYTF.

This clonotype was observed many times. The rearrangement joins TRBV23-1 to TRBJ2-7, with 7 positions matching TRBD1. TRBV23-1 is flagged as an ORF with uncertain function. This CDR3 has 20 residues. The trim removed 4 bases at V and 0 bases at J, leaving 21 bases unmatched. The chain's CDR3 is CASSRGKTGQQTVSSYEQYV. The CDR3 DNA sequence: TGCGCCAGCAGTCGAGGGAAAACGGGACAGCAGACTGTTAGCTCCTACGAGCAGTACGTC.

The V call is TRBV27, the J call TRBJ1-4; no reliable D call. The germline V gene encodes CDR1 MNHEY and CDR2 SMNVEV (reference sequence). The length of the CDR3 is 13 residues. Trimming took 0 bases from V and 8 from J, leaving 7 bases between them. The CDR3 reads CASSLSGREKLFF. CDR3 nucleotide sequence: TGTGCCAGCAGTTTATCGGGCCGAGAAAAACTGTTTTTT.

The sample holds a few counts of this clonotype. The V call is TRBV27, the J call TRBJ2-7; 11 bases are shared with TRBD2. The CDR3 spans 16 residues. Germline loops: CDR1 MNHEY, CDR2 SMNVEV (reference sequence). Losses at the gene ends were 8 bases for V and 0 bases for J; bases not matched to a gene: 9. The CDR3 loop reads CASESGLAGGSYEQYV. The CDR3 DNA follows: TGTGCCAGCGAATCCGGGCTAGCGGGGGGCTCCTACGAGCAGTACGTC.